The 32 T cell receptor beta chains presented below share a single source sample, sequenced in a study of CD8+ T cells in alopecia areata. Reverse transcription of extracted RNA yielded cDNA, which provided the sequencing template. Clones were read by immunoSEQ multiplex PCR, and TCRdb kept only the in-frame ones, dropping some. The repertoire holds approximately 90,000 clones, with over 70% as singletons. Treatment noted: oral pan-JAK inhibitor, 5-10 mg twice daily. This specimen consisted of CD8+ T cells sorted from blood, obtained at roughly week 45, from a patient treated with tofacitinib. The origin of the receptors is a human donor with alopecia areata.

This clone was counted only a few times. The chain employs TRBV7-6 and TRBJ1-1; tentatively, D is TRBD1 (6 bases). CDR1 is SGHVS, CDR2 FNYEAQ, per germline. V was shortened by 1 base and J by 7 bases, with 10 bases between the two germline ends. The CDR3 extends over 13 amino acids. As DNA, the CDR3 is TGTGCCAGCAGCTTAGGGACAGCGAATGAAGCTTTCTTT. Encoded protein: CASSLGTANEAFF. Variable domain in full (rest from reference TRBV7-6 and TRBJ1-1): GAGVSQSPRYKVTKRGQDVALRCDPISGHVSLYWYRQALGQGPEFLTYFNYEAQQDKSGLPNDRFSAERPEGSISTLTIQRTEQRDSAMYRCASSLGTANEAFFGQGTRLTVV.

This clone was detected only a few times. This chain joins TRBV2 and TRBJ2-2; D is possibly TRBD2 (5 bases). V was cut by 5 bases and J by 3 bases, with 10 bases left in between. The CDR3 runs to 14 residues. CDR1 and CDR2 from the germline V gene are SNHLY and FYNNEI. The CDR3 DNA is TGTGCCAGCAGTTCGGACTGGCACACCGGGGAGCTGTTTTTT. It yields the protein CASSSDWHTGELFF. The entire variable domain, with the rest obtained from reference TRBV2 and TRBJ2-2, is as follows: EPEVTQTPSHQVTQMGQEVILRCVPISNHLYFYWYRQILGQKVEFLVSFYNNEISEKSEIFDDQFSVERPDGSNFTLKIRSTKLEDSAMYFCASSSDWHTGELFFGEGSRLTVL.

V and J are TRBV11-2 and TRBJ2-7; no clear D gene. The CDR3 covers 13 residues. Trimming removed 1 base from V and 2 bases from J, with 6 bases in between. Germline loops: CDR1 SGHAT, CDR2 FQNNGV. CDR3 loop: CASSLGATYEQYF. The CDR3 coding sequence is TGTGCCAGCAGCTTAGGGGCGACCTACGAGCAGTACTTC.

As for this clone: This same CDR3 is encoded by further DNA sequences in the sample. This chain uses TRBV9 with TRBJ2-3; tentative D call: TRBD2 (7 bases). Trimming stripped 0 bases from V and 4 bases from J, with 9 bases between. This CDR3 spans 14 amino acids. Per the germline V gene, CDR1 is SGDLS and CDR2 is YYNGEE. As DNA, the CDR3 is TGTGCCAGCAGCGTAGCGGGGGGCCCAGATACGCAGTATTTT. Translation: CASSVAGGPDTQYF.

The gene calls are TRBV12-5 and TRBJ2-3, with D possibly matching TRBD2 (7 bases). Germline lookup yields CDR1 LGHNT and CDR2 FRNRAP. This CDR3 comprises 19 residues. Trimming took 5 bases from V and 4 from J, leaving 28 bases between them. CDR3 coding DNA: TGTGCTAGTGGTCAGGGGTCAAGGTCCTGGGGGGGACTCCCAGATACGCAGTATTTT. Amino acids: CASGQGSRSWGGLPDTQYF.

The chain recombines TRBV30 with TRBJ2-7; 10 bases are shared with TRBD1. Germline values: CDR1 GTSNPN, CDR2 SVGIG (reference sequence). Trimming removed 4 bases from V and 2 bases from J; junction bases left unmatched: 8. The length of the CDR3 is 15 residues. CDR3 sequence (DNA): TGTGCCTGGACGTCTGGGACAGGGGTGGCCTACGAGCAGTACTTC. As protein: CAWTSGTGVAYEQYF.

The J gene is TRBJ1-2, the V gene TRBV25-1; no reliable D call. Germline V gene data show CDR1 as MGHDK and CDR2 as SYGVNS. Trimming took off 4 bases at V and 4 bases at J, with 10 bases between the two ends. CDR3 length: 13 amino acids. Written as DNA, the CDR3 is TGTGCCAGCAGTGGTGGATCTGGCTATGGCTACACCTTC. Residues: CASSGGSGYGYTF.

The chain is built from TRBV4-3 and TRBJ2-2; TRBD1 matches at 7 bases. The CDR3 length is 17 residues. In germline, CDR1 is LGHNA, CDR2 YSLEER. After removal of 0 bases from V and 4 bases from J, the junction contained 8 bases not matched to a gene. Written as DNA, the CDR3 is TGCGCCAGCAGCCAAGAAGATAGGACAGGAATCACCGGGGAGCTGTTTTTT. This codes for CASSQEDRTGITGELFF.

The chain joins TRBV6-5 to TRBJ1-1; D unclear. CDR1 and CDR2 from the germline V gene are MNHEY and SVGAGI. V was trimmed by 5 bases and J by 4 bases, leaving 11 bases between them. The CDR3 sequence is 13 residues long. Here the CDR3 DNA reads TGTGCCAGCAGTCCAAGGGTTTCCACTGAAGCTTTCTTT. Its translation is CASSPRVSTEAFF.

This clone was detected a few times. In DNA, the CDR3 is TGCAGCGTTGAATGGCAGACTGAAGCTTTCTTT. It translates to CSVEWQTEAFF. This chain uses TRBV29-1 with TRBJ1-1; the D is unclear. CDR1 SQVTM and CDR2 ANQGSEA come from the germline V gene. The CDR3 runs to 11 residues. The V and J ends lost 2 bases and 5 bases respectively, with 6 bases between them.

The CDR3 region has the DNA TGCAGCTACGCGGTGAACACTGAAGCTTTCTTT. Its translation: CSYAVNTEAFF. This chain joins TRBV29-1 and TRBJ1-1; D is unresolved. Germline assignment: CDR1 SQVTM and CDR2 ANQGSEA. This CDR3 comprises 11 residues. V lost 8 bases and J 0 bases, leaving 7 bases between the germline ends.

The chain links TRBV4-1 to TRBJ2-3; 7 bases align to TRBD2. V shed 0 bases and J 4 bases; nucleotides not matched to a gene: 7. CDR1 is MGHRA and CDR2 is YSYEKL in the germline V gene. The CDR3 has 16 residues. CDR3 amino acids: CASSQDGRVEADTQYF. Written as DNA, the CDR3 is TGCGCCAGCAGCCAAGATGGGAGGGTCGAGGCAGATACGCAGTATTTT.

The V and J genes are TRBV27 and TRBJ2-1; D gene unclear. V lost 5 bases and J lost 5, with 16 bases in between. This CDR3 is built from 15 residues. From germline, CDR1 is MNHEY and CDR2 SMNVEV (reference sequence). CDR3 residues: CASSPKFPTHNEQFF. DNA of the CDR3: TGTGCCAGCAGTCCTAAATTTCCGACTCACAATGAGCAGTTCTTC.

The chain combines TRBV13 with TRBJ2-7; the D gene is possibly TRBD2 (8 bases). The CDR3 covers 14 residues. The V gene's germline CDR1 is PRHDT and CDR2 FYEKMQ (reference sequence). V gave up 5 bases and J gave up 6 bases, with 17 bases separating them. The CDR3 reads CASSPREGALEQYF. CDR3 nucleotides: TGTGCCAGCAGCCCTCGGGAGGGGGCCCTCGAGCAGTACTTC.

V and J are TRBV7-3 and TRBJ1-1, with D possibly TRBD1 on 5 matching bases. Germline CDR1 SGHTA, CDR2 FQGTGA. V was clipped by 8 bases and J by 4 bases, with 14 bases between them. The CDR3 sequence is 13 residues long. The CDR3 loop is CASPLLGTTEAFF. CDR3 DNA: TGTGCCAGCCCCCTACTGGGGACCACTGAAGCTTTCTTT. Combining the CDR3 with reference TRBV7-3 and TRBJ1-1 gives the whole variable domain GAGVSQTPSNKVTEKGKYVELRCDPISGHTALYWYRQSLGQGPEFLIYFQGTGAADDSGLPNDRFFAVRPEGSVSTLKIQRTERGDSAVYLCASPLLGTTEAFFGQGTRLTVV.

This chain connects TRBV13 to TRBJ2-2; D may be TRBD2 (5 bases). Per germline, CDR1 PRHDT and CDR2 FYEKMQ (reference sequence). The CDR3 has 16 amino acids. Trimming took 5 bases from V and 0 from J, leaving 13 bases between them. The CDR3 DNA sequence: TGTGCCAGCAGCCCTCCCGAGCGGACGAACACCGGGGAGCTGTTTTTT. Amino acids: CASSPPERTNTGELFF.

The chain has TRBV7-6 and TRBJ2-7, with D tentatively TRBD2 (6 bases). Germline V lookup: CDR1 SGHVS, CDR2 FNYEAQ. The CDR3 is 14 amino acids. The ends were cut back, 1 base at V and 6 bases at J, with 13 bases in the middle. The CDR3 region is CASSLGGELAEQYF. CDR3 nucleotide sequence: TGTGCCAGCAGCTTAGGCGGGGAATTGGCCGAGCAGTACTTC.

The gene calls are TRBV4-3 and TRBJ2-1, with D perhaps TRBD2 (5 bases). Trimming took off 1 base at V and 0 bases at J, with 16 bases between the two ends. Germline V CDR1 and CDR2: LGHNA, YSLEER. The CDR3 loop spans 18 amino acids. For the CDR3, the DNA is TGCGCCAGCAGCCAAGGCGGGCCCGACGGAGGCTCCTACAATGAGCAGTTCTTC. Translating it yields CASSQGGPDGGSYNEQFF.

V usage is TRBV11-3 and J usage is TRBJ2-3; no firm D call. This CDR3 is 15 amino acids long. The V and J ends lost 5 bases and 0 bases respectively, with 12 bases between them. CDR1 and CDR2 (germline): SGHNT, YENEEA. CDR3 bases: TGTGCCAGCAGCGAACCCGGGTCTAGCACAGATACGCAGTATTTT. Its translation is CASSEPGSSTDTQYF.

V usage is TRBV10-2 and J usage is TRBJ1-4, with D uncertain. Germline lookup yields CDR1 WSHSY and CDR2 SAAADI. The ends were cut back, 7 bases at V and 5 bases at J, with 11 bases in the middle. This CDR3 has 13 residues. In nucleotides, the CDR3 is TGCGCCAGCAATCGGGGTCCGAATGAAAAACTGTTTTTT. Its translation: CASNRGPNEKLFF.

The chain uses TRBV7-6 and TRBJ2-1; TRBD1 matches 8 bases. V shed 7 bases, J shed 8 bases, and the junction held 10 bases outside the gene matches. This CDR3 contains 14 residues. Per germline, CDR1 SGHVS and CDR2 FNYEAQ. The CDR3 nucleotides read TGTGCCAGCAACCCACGGACAGGGAGGTATGAGCAGTTCTTC. This sequence encodes CASNPRTGRYEQFF.

The J gene is TRBJ1-1, the V gene TRBV6-1; D possibly corresponds to TRBD1 (5 bases). The CDR3 has 13 residues. Germline V gene data show CDR1 as MNHNS and CDR2 as SASEGT. V was trimmed by 2 bases and J by 8 bases, leaving 12 bases between them. The CDR3 DNA reads TGTGCCAGCAGTGAAATAAAGGGGCGGGAAGCTTTCTTT. Translating gives CASSEIKGREAFF.

The V and J genes are TRBV6-5 and TRBJ2-5; 7 nucleotides align to TRBD1. This CDR3 is built from 15 residues. J gave up 3 bases and V 0 bases, and 4 bases lay outside the gene matches. The germline V gene encodes CDR1 MNHEY and CDR2 SVGAGI. The CDR3, as DNA: TGTGCCAGCAGTTACTCCCCAGGGGGAAAAGAGACCCAGTACTTC. Translated: CASSYSPGGKETQYF.

This clone was seen more than once but under ten times. This chain links TRBV4-3 with TRBJ1-1, with D maybe TRBD1 (5 bases). Germline CDR1 and CDR2: LGHNA and YSLEER. This CDR3 has 17 amino acids. V dropped 0 bases and J dropped 2 bases, with 16 bases sitting between them. CDR3 amino acids: CASSQDLTAEENTEAFF. In DNA, the CDR3 is TGCGCCAGCAGCCAAGATTTGACAGCAGAAGAAAACACTGAAGCTTTCTTT.

The chain uses TRBV6-5 and TRBJ1-1, with D perhaps TRBD1 (5 bases). Germline V gene lookup returns CDR1 MNHEY and CDR2 SVGAGI. V gave up 4 bases and J gave up 4 bases, with 16 bases separating them. The CDR3 extends over 15 amino acids. The CDR3 spells CASSWDAGFGTEAFF. The CDR3 region has the DNA TGTGCCAGCAGTTGGGACGCAGGGTTCGGCACTGAAGCTTTCTTT.

For the CDR3, the DNA is TGTGCCAGCAGCTCCCTGTCACAGGGGGAAAAGGGCGAGCAGTACTTC. Translating gives CASSSLSQGEKGEQYF. V and J are TRBV13 and TRBJ2-7, with 8 bases lining up with TRBD1. The CDR3 contains 16 residues. Germline lookup yields CDR1 PRHDT and CDR2 FYEKMQ (reference sequence). V was clipped by 4 bases and J by 6 bases; unmatched bases: 14.

This CDR3 is CAWSVEPSSYNEQFF. As DNA, the CDR3 is TGTGCCTGGAGTGTAGAGCCCAGCTCCTACAATGAGCAGTTCTTC. The chain carries TRBV30 and TRBJ2-1; D unresolved. The germline V gene encodes CDR1 GTSNPN and CDR2 SVGIG (reference sequence). CDR3 size: 15 residues. V was trimmed by 0 bases and J by 0 bases, leaving 9 bases between them.

This clone was seen a handful of times. The rearrangement links TRBV4-3 to TRBJ2-5; D is ambiguous. V was clipped by 4 bases and J by 0 bases, with 6 bases between them. The CDR3 is made up of 13 amino acids. Germline-derived CDR1 and CDR2 are LGHNA and YSLEER. CDR3 amino acids: CASSPEDQETQYF. CDR3 bases: TGCGCCAGCAGCCCCGAGGACCAAGAGACCCAGTACTTC.

In its sample, this clone was seen a few times. The rearrangement links TRBV29-1 to TRBJ2-7; maybe TRBD1 (6 bases). This CDR3 contains 13 residues. Germline CDR1 and CDR2: SQVTM and ANQGSEA. With 8 bases removed from V and 2 bases from J, the gap between germline ends came to 16 bases. CDR3 DNA: TGCAGCTACCGGGACACAACAACCTACGAGCAGTACTTC. Its translation is CSYRDTTTYEQYF.

This chain links TRBV4-3 with TRBJ2-7; TRBD1 is a possible D gene (5 bases). CDR1 and CDR2 from the germline V gene are LGHNA and YSLEER. The CDR3 runs 15 residues. The V and J ends lost 4 bases and 6 bases respectively, with 19 bases between them. The CDR3 is CASSPTMTEEAEQYF. CDR3 DNA: TGCGCCAGCAGCCCCACAATGACAGAGGAAGCCGAGCAGTACTTC.

The rearrangement uses TRBV6-5 and TRBJ1-5; D uncertain. CDR3 length equals 14 residues. The germline V gene encodes CDR1 MNHEY and CDR2 SVGAGI. Trimming removed 6 bases from V and 0 bases from J, with 9 bases in between. The CDR3 region has the DNA TGTGCCAGCAGGCCCGGGGTTAGCAATCAGCCCCAGCATTTT. As protein: CASRPGVSNQPQHF.

This clone was seen only once. The chain has TRBV14 and TRBJ2-7; D possibly uses TRBD1 or TRBD2 (5 bases each). Trimming took off 0 bases at V and 2 bases at J, with 11 bases between the two ends. There are 15 residues in the CDR3. Germline V gives CDR1 SGHDN, CDR2 FVKESK. Here the CDR3 DNA reads TGTGCCAGCAGCCAAGAGACCGGGACCACCTACGAGCAGTACTTC. Translation: CASSQETGTTYEQYF.